This T cell receptor beta chain comes out of a study of T cell changes during pregnancy in multiple sclerosis. Germline trimming cut 2 bases from V and 3 bases from J; bases unmatched to any gene: 1. Germline lookup yields CDR1 SQVTM and CDR2 ANQGSEA. The CDR3 covers 14 residues. Libraries were prepared by immunoSEQ multiplex PCR; TCRdb keeps only in-frame clonotypes and omits some of them. This sample yields under 95,000 clones, of which 80% to 95% are seen a single time; approximately 1.9% belongs to the top ten. The V and J genes are TRBV29-1 and TRBJ2-3, with TRBD2 matching 11 bases. The sequenced sample was peripheral blood, obtained after pregnancy. The TCR originated in a female donor with multiple sclerosis, enrolled in a pregnancy study. The CDR3 DNA is TGCAGCGTTGAAACTAGCGGGGGTACAGATACGCAGTATTTT. It encodes CSVETSGGTDTQYF.